This T cell receptor beta chain was recorded in a study of T cells in Graves' hyperthyroidism and ophthalmopathy. Turning to the study itself: Peripheral blood was secured at the point of initial diagnosis, before any treatment.

A roughly 10 ml volume of fresh peripheral blood provided the PBMCs. This clonotype appeared a few times. Its specificity is unknown. Researchers took RNA transcripts and amplified the TCR beta CDR3 regions from them. The HTBI primer set drove a first-round RT-PCR of the TCR CDR3. In TCRdb, the multiplex PCR reads were re-called with MiXCR into one record per CDR3 protein. The sample has around 99,000 distinct CDR3 sequences, roughly 15% seen once; the top ten hold around two fifths. Germline CDR1 DFQATT, CDR2 SNEGSKA (reference sequence). CDR3 size: 15 residues. Trimming took off 4 bases at V and 10 bases at J, with 23 bases between the two ends. The study's findings and limits: Most clonotypes expanded in thyroid above 0.001 were likewise present in blood.

This TCR was recovered from a woman aged 45-59 years with Graves' hyperthyroidism. Sequenced sample: blood. The chain combines TRBV20-1 with TRBJ2-1, with D possibly TRBD1 on 6 matching bases. In nucleotides, the CDR3 is TGCAGTGCTACCTCCTTCGGACAGATGGAGATAGAGCAGTTCTTC. This encodes CSATSFGQMEIEQFF.